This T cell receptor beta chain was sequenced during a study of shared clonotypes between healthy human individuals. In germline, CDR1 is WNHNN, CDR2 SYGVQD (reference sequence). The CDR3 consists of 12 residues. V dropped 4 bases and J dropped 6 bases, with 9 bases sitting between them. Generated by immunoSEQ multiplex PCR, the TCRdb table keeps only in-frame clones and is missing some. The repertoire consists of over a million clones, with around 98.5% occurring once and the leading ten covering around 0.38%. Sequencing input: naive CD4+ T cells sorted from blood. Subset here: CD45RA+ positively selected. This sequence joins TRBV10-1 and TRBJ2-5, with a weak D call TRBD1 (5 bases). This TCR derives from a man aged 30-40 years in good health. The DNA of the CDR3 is TGCGCCAGCAGTGCCCAGGGCAAGACCCAGTACTTC. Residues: CASSAQGKTQYF.